This T cell receptor (beta chain) emerged from a study of CD8+ T cells in alopecia areata. Study results and caveats: Sequencing of scalp tissue also captures the resident alphabeta T cells of normal skin. Clarity of TCR sharing across patients fell short of that in mice, possibly HLA-related. Normal scalp had lower clonality than lesional scalp, with alopecia totalis/universalis lesions showing this most strongly.

RNA extraction and reverse transcription yielded cDNA as sequencing template. The repertoire was sequenced with immunoSEQ multiplex PCR; TCRdb's copy has only in-frame clones and lacks some. The table records around 190,000 clones, approximately 60% of them present only once. This clone was observed many times. Antigen: not known. Trimming pared 10 bases from V and 2 bases from J, leaving 13 bases between. Germline CDR1 SEHNR, CDR2 FQNEAQ (reference sequence). This CDR3 comprises 13 residues. Both CD4+ and CD8+ T cells were separated by sorting PBMCs. The material sequenced was CD8+ T cells sorted from blood. The gene calls are TRBV7-9 and TRBJ2-3, with D unclear. The receptor's source is a human donor in good health. CDR3 protein: CATWLSLTDTQYF. The CDR3 DNA follows: TGTGCCACCTGGCTGTCCCTCACAGATACGCAGTATTTT.